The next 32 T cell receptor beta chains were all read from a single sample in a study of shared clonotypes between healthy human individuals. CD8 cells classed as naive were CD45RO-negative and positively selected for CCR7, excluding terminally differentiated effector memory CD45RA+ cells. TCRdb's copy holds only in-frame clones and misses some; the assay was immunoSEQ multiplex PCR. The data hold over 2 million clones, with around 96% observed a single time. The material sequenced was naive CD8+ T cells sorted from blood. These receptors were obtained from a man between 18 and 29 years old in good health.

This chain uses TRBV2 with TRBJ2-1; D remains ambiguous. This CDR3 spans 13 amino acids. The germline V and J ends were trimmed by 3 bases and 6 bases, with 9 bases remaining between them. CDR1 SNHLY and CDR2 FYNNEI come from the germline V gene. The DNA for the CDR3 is TGTGCCAGCAGTGATAATTTATTCAATGAGCAGTTCTTC. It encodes CASSDNLFNEQFF.

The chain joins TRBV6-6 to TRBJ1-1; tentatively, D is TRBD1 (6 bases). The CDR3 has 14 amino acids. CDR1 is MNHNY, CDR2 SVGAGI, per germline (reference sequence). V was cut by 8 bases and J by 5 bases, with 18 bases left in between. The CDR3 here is CASLIGQGTTEAFF. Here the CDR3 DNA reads TGTGCCAGCCTCATAGGGCAGGGGACGACTGAAGCTTTCTTT.

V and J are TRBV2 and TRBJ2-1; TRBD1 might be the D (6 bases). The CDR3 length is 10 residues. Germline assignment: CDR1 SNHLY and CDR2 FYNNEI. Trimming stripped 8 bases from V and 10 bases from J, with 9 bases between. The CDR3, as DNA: TGTGCCAGCCCTAGGGGGGAGCAGTTCTTC. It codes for CASPRGEQFF. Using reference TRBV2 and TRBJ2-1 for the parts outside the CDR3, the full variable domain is EPEVTQTPSHQVTQMGQEVILRCVPISNHLYFYWYRQILGQKVEFLVSFYNNEISEKSEIFDDQFSVERPDGSNFTLKIRSTKLEDSAMYFCASPRGEQFFGPGTRLTVL.

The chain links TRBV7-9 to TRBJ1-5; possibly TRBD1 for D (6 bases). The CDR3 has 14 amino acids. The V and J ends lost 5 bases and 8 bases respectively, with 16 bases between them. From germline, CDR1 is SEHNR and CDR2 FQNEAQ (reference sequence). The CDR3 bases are TGTGCCAGCAGCGAAGACAGGTTTGCGGAGCCCCAGCATTTT. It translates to CASSEDRFAEPQHF. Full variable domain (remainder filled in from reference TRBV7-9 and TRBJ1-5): DTGVSQNPRHKITKRGQNVTFRCDPISEHNRLYWYRQTLGQGPEFLTYFQNEAQLEKSRLLSDRFSAERPKGSFSTLEIQRTEQGDSAMYLCASSEDRFAEPQHFGDGTRLSIL.

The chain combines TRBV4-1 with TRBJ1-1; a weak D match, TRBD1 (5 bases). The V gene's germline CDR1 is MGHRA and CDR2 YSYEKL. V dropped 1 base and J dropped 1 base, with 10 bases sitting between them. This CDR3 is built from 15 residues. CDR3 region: CASSQGGDPNTEAFF. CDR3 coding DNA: TGCGCCAGCAGCCAAGGTGGGGACCCGAACACTGAAGCTTTCTTT.

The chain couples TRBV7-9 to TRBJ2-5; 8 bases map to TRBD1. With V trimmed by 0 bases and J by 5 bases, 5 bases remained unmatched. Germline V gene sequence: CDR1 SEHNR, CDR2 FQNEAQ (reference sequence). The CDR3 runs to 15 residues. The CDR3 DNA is TGTGCCAGCAGCTTAGCGGAGACAGGGGAGGAGACCCAGTACTTC. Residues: CASSLAETGEETQYF.

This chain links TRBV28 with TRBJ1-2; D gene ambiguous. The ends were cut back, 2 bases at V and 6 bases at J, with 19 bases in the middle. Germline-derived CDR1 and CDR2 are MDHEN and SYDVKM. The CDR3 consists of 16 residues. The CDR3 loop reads CASSLTLFGSEDGYTF. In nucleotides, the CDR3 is TGTGCCAGCAGTTTAACCCTATTTGGGTCAGAAGATGGCTACACCTTC.

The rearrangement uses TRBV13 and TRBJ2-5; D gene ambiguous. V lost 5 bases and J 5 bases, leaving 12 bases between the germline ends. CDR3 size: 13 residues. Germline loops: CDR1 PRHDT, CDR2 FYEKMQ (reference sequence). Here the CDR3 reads CASSPSIVETQYF. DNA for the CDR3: TGTGCCAGCAGCCCCTCGATAGTGGAGACCCAGTACTTC.

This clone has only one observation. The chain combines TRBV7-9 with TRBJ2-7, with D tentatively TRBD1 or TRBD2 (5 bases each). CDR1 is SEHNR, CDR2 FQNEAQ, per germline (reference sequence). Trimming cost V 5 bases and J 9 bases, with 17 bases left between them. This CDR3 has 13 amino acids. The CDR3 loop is CASSLGENYRQYF. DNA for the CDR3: TGTGCCAGCAGCCTAGGGGAGAACTACCGGCAGTACTTC.

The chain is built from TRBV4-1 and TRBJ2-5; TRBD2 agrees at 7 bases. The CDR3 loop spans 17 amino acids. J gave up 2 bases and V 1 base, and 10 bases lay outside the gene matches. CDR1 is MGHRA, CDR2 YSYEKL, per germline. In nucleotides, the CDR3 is TGCGCCAGCAGCCAAGCCCCAGGGAGGGGCCCGCAAGAGACCCAGTACTTC. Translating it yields CASSQAPGRGPQETQYF.

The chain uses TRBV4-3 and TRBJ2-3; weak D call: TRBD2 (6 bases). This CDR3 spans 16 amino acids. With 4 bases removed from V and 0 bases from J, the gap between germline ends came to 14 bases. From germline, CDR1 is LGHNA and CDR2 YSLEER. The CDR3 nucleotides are TGCGCCAGCAGCCGAGGACTAACCCCTAGCACAGATACGCAGTATTTT. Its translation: CASSRGLTPSTDTQYF.

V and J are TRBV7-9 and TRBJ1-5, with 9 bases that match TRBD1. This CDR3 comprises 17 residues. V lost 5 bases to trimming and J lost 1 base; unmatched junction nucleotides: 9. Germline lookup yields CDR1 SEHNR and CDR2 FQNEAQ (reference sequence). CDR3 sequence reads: CASSGGTGLGSNQPQHF. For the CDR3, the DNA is TGTGCCAGCAGCGGGGGGACAGGGCTCGGAAGCAATCAGCCCCAGCATTTT.

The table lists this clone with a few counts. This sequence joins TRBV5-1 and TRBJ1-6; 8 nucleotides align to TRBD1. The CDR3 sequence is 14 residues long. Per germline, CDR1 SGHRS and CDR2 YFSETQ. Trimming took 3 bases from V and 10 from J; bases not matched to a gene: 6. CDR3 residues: CASSSGQGRSPLHF. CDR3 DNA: TGCGCCAGCAGCTCAGGACAGGGACGATCACCCCTCCACTTT.

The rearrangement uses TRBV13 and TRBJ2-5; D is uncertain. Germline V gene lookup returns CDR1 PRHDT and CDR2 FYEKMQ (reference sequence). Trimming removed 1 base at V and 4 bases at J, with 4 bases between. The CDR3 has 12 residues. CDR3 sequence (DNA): TGTGCCAGCAGCTTAGAATCAGAGACCCAGTACTTC. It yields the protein CASSLESETQYF.

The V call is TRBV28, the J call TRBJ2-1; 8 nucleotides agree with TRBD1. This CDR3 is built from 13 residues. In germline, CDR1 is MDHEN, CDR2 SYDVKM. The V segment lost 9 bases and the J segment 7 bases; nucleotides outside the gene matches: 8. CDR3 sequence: CASAGTGVNEQFF. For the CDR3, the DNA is TGTGCCAGTGCCGGGACAGGTGTAAATGAGCAGTTCTTC. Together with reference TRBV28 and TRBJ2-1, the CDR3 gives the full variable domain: DVKVTQSSRYLVKRTGEKVFLECVQDMDHENMFWYRQDPGLGLRLIYFSYDVKMKEKGDIPEGYSVSREKKERFSLILESASTNQTSMYLCASAGTGVNEQFFGPGTRLTVL.

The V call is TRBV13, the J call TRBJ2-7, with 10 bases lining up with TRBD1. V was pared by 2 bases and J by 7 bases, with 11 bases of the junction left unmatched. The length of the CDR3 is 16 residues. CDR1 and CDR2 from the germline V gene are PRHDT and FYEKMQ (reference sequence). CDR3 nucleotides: TGTGCCAGCAGCTTAAGGGACAGGGGCGCCCTAAGGGAGCAGTACTTC. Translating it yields CASSLRDRGALREQYF. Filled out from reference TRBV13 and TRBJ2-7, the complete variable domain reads AAGVIQSPRHLIKEKRETATLKCYPIPRHDTVYWYQQGPGQDPQFLISFYEKMQSDKGSIPDRFSAQQFSDYHSELNMSSLELGDSALYFCASSLRDRGALREQYFGPGTRLTVT.

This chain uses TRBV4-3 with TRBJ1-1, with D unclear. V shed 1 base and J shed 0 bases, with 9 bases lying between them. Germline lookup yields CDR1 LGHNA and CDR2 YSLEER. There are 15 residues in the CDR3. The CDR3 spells CASSQANGLNTEAFF. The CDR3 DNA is TGCGCCAGCAGCCAAGCGAACGGTCTGAACACTGAAGCTTTCTTT.

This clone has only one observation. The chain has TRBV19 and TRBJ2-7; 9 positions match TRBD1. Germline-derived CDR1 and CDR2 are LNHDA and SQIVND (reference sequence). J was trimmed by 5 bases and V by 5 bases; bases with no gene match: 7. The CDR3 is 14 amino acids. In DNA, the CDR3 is TGTGCCAGTAGTTCCCGGGACAGGGTCCACGAGCAGTACTTC. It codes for CASSSRDRVHEQYF.

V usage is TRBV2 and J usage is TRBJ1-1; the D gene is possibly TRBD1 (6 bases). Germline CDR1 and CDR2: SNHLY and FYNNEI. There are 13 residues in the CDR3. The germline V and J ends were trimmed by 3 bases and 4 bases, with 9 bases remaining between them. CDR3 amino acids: CASSDWGATEAFF. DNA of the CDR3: TGTGCCAGCAGTGATTGGGGGGCCACTGAAGCTTTCTTT.

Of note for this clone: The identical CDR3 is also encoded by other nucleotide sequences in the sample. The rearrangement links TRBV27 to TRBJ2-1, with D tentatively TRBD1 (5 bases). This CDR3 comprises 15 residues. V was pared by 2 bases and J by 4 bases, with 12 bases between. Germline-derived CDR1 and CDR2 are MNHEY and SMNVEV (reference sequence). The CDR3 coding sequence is TGTGCCAGCAGTTTAATAGGGGCCGATTACAATGAGCAGTTCTTC. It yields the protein CASSLIGADYNEQFF.

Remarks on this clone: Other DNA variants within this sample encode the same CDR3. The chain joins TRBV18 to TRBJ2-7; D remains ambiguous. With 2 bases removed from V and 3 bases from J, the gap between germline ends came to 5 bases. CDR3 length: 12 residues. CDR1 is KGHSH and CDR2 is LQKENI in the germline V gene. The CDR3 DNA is TGTGCCAGCTCACCAGAGAGCTACGAGCAGTACTTC. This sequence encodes CASSPESYEQYF. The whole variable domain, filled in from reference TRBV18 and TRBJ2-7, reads NAGVMQNPRHLVRRRGQEARLRCSPMKGHSHVYWYRQLPEEGLKFMVYLQKENIIDESGMPKERFSAEFPKEGPSILRIQQVVRGDSAAYFCASSPESYEQYFGPGTRLTVT.

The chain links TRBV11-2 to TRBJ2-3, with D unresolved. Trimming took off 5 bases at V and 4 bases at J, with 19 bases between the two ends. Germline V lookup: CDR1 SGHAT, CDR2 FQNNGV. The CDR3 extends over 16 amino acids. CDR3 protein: CASSEQPSEHPDTQYF. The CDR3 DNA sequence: TGTGCCAGCAGCGAACAACCGTCGGAGCACCCAGATACGCAGTATTTT.

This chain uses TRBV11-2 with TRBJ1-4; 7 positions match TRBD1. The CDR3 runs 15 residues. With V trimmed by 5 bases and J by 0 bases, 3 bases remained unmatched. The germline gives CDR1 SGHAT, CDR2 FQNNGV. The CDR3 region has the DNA TGTGCCAGCAGCATTACAGGGGCAACTAATGAAAAACTGTTTTTT. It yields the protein CASSITGATNEKLFF.

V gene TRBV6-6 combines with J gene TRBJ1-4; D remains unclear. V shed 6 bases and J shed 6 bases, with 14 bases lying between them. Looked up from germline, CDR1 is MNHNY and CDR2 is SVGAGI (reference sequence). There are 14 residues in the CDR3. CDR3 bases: TGTGCCAGCAGACTGACGCGAAAAGATGAAAAACTGTTTTTT. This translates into CASRLTRKDEKLFF.

The CDR3 protein is CASSVQGDGYTF. CDR3 coding DNA: TGTGCCAGCAGCGTACAGGGCGATGGCTACACCTTC. The J gene is TRBJ1-2, the V gene TRBV9, with a tentative D call TRBD1 (5 bases). The CDR3 has 12 residues. Germline V gene data show CDR1 as SGDLS and CDR2 as YYNGEE. V lost 1 base to trimming and J lost 6 bases, with 7 bases between them.

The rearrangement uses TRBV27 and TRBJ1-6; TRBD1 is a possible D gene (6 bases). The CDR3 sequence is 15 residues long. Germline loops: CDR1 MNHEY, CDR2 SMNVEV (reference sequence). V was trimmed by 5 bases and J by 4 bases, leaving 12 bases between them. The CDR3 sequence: CASSLIQGYNSPLHF. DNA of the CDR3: TGTGCCAGCAGTCTAATACAGGGATATAATTCACCCCTCCACTTT.

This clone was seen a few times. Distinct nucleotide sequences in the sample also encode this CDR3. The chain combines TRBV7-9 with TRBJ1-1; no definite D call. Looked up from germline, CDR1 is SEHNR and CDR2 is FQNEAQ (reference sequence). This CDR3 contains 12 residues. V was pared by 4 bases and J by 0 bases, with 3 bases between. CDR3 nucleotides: TGTGCCAGCAGCTCGATGAACACTGAAGCTTTCTTT. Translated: CASSSMNTEAFF.

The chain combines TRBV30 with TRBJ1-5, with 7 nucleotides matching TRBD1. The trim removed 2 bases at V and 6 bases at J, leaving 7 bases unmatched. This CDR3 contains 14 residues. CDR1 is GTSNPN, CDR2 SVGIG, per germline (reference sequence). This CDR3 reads CAWSPGQVGQPQHF. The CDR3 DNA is TGTGCCTGGAGTCCCGGACAGGTGGGTCAGCCCCAGCATTTT.

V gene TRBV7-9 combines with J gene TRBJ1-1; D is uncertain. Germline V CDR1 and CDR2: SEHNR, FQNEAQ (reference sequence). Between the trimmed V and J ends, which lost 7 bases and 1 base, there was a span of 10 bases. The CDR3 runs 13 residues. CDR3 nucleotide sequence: TGTGCCAGCACCCCCGCCTGGAACACTGAAGCTTTCTTT. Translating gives CASTPAWNTEAFF.

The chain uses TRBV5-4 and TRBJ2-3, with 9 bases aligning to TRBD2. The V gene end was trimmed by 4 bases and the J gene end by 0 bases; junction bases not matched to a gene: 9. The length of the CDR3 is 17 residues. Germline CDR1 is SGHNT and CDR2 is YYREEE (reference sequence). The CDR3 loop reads CASSDPLAGSSTDTQYF. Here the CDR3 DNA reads TGTGCCAGCAGCGACCCCCTAGCGGGATCTAGCACAGATACGCAGTATTTT. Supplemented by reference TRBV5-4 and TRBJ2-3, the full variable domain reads ETGVTQSPTHLIKTRGQQVTLRCSSQSGHNTVSWYQQALGQGPQFIFQYYREEENGRGNFPPRFSGLQFPNYSSELNVNALELDDSALYLCASSDPLAGSSTDTQYFGPGTRLTVL.

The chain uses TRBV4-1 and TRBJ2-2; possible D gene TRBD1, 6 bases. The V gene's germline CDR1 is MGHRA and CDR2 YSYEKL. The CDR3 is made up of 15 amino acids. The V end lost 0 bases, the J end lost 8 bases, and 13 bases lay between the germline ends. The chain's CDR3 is CASSQDHSQGGELFF. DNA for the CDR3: TGCGCCAGCAGCCAAGATCATTCTCAGGGGGGGGAGCTGTTTTTT.

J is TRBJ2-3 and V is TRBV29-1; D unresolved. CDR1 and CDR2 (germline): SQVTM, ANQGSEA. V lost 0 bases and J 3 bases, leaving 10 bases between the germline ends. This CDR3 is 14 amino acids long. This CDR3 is CSVEDPSLTDTQYF. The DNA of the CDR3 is TGCAGCGTTGAAGATCCGTCACTAACAGATACGCAGTATTTT.